This TCR beta chain was obtained from a study of T cells in women clearing cervical HPV infection. Study background: Blood came at first lesion visit for cases, post-clearance for controls.

Data came from immunoSEQ multiplex PCR; TCRdb stores just in-frame clones and leaves some out. The sample table sets out 22,000 or so clones. As for this clone: The read ends 3 residues shy of where the CDR3 ends; the end is completed using the germline J gene.

The CDR3 length is 15 residues. Trimming cost V 8 bases and J 1 base; bases outside gene matches: 7. Germline assignment: CDR1 ENHRY and CDR2 SYGVKD. This TCR was sampled from a woman between 18 and 75 years old with a cervical HPV16 infection that either progressed to CIN3+ or cleared (not recorded which). The source material was blood buffy coat. V usage is TRBV10-3 and J usage is TRBJ2-2; 7 bases agree with TRBD2. The CDR3 sequence: CAILGTNMNTGELFF. The CDR3 bases that were read are TGTGCCATCCTCGGGACTAATATGAACACCGGGGAG.